This TCR beta chain originates from a study of OX40 agonist ivuxolimab in advanced cancers. Study-wide background: Every 2 weeks, patients received ivuxolimab intravenously, dosed at 0.01 to 10 mg/kg. Dose-escalation patients were diagnosed with hepatocellular carcinoma, melanoma, renal cell cancer or head and neck cancer.

Cycle 7 day 1, cycle 4 day 1, and baseline were the timepoints at which blood was sampled. TCRdb keeps only in-frame clones here, not all; method: immunoSEQ multiplex PCR. The sample lists fewer than 85,000 clones, 85% seen once, with 0.5% to 0.55% in the top ten. V was shortened by 4 bases and J by 3 bases, with 13 bases between the two germline ends. CDR1 is SGHDN, CDR2 FVKESK, per germline. This CDR3 contains 15 residues. The source material was CD4+ or CD8+ T cells sorted from blood, sampled in a trial of the OX40 agonist ivuxolimab. This TCR derives from an adult with an advanced solid tumor such as melanoma, head and neck, liver or kidney cancer. The rearrangement joins TRBV14 to TRBJ2-1; no clear D gene. CDR3 DNA sequence: TGTGCCAGCAGCCTACGAGGAGTAGGCTACAATGAGCAGTTCTTC. As protein: CASSLRGVGYNEQFF.